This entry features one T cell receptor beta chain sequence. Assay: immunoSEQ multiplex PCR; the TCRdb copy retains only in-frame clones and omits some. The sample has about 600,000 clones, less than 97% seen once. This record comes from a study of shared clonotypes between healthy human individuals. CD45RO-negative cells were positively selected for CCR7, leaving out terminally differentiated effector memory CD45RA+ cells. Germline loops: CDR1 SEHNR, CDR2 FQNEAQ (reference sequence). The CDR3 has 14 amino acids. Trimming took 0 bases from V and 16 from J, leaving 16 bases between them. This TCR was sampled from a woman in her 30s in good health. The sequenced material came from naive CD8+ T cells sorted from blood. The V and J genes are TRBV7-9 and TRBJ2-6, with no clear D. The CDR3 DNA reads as TGTGCCAGCAGCTTAGCAGATGCCCTGGCAAGGCTGACTTTC. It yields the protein CASSLADALARLTF.